This T cell receptor beta chain comes out of a study of blood T cell repertoires in COVID-19. Study as a whole: The United States, Italy and Spain supplied acute and convalescent COVID-19 samples. In each case, the material was cDNA or gDNA derived from T cells, B-cell-depleted T cells, or PBMCs.

In the authors' workflow: Amplification with reference gene primers provided the estimates of nucleated cell counts. TCRdb keeps only in-frame clones here, not all; method: immunoSEQ multiplex PCR. V and J calls plus clone size are reproduced from that table; the DNA served to infer D and trimming. The data hold about 100,000 clones, with over 80% observed a single time. Material: peripheral blood. The TCR originated in a man in his fifties or sixties with active or convalescent COVID-19.

The CDR3 loop reads CASAPTGFAYNEQFF. The CDR3, as DNA: TGTGCCAGCGCCCCGACAGGGTTCGCCTACAATGAGCAGTTCTTC. The rearrangement links TRBV18 to TRBJ2-1, with TRBD1 matching 7 bases. V dropped 8 bases and J dropped 2; count of bases not matched to a gene: 9. Germline V gene lookup returns CDR1 KGHSH and CDR2 LQKENI. This CDR3 is 15 amino acids long.